Following are 26 T cell receptor beta chains from one sample sequenced in a study of T cell responses to AZD1222 COVID-19 vaccine (dated by TCRdb to about 2021). This specimen's time point label, per the study, means: baseline before first vaccination. Preparation of the library involved the immunoSEQ multiplex PCR assay. Held by TCRdb, this immuneACCESS table contains in-frame sequences only and omits some clones. Under half of the omission traces to an unresolved V gene where checked; the cause of the rest is unknown. This sample has 130,000 or so clones in its table, and 90% of those were observed once. The ten largest clones represent around 7.8% of the sample. The sample in question was peripheral blood, obtained on day 0 of AZD1222 vaccination. Receptors originate from an adult in good health.

This chain uses TRBV11-2 with TRBJ2-3; D unresolved. In germline, CDR1 is SGHAT, CDR2 FQNNGV. The V and J ends lost 5 bases and 2 bases respectively, with 8 bases between them. CDR3 length equals 13 residues. The DNA for the CDR3 is TGTGCCAGCAGCGTACGTTACACAGATACGCAGTATTTT. The encoded protein is CASSVRYTDTQYF.

The V call is TRBV19, the J call TRBJ2-3; the D gene could be TRBD1 or TRBD2 (6 bases each). V was trimmed by 4 bases and J by 5 bases, leaving 16 bases between them. This CDR3 comprises 15 residues. CDR1 and CDR2 from the germline V gene are LNHDA and SQIVND (reference sequence). CDR3 DNA sequence: TGTGCCAGTAGTACCCCAGGGGAGGTTAGAGATACGCAGTATTTT. Its protein product is CASSTPGEVRDTQYF.

This chain links TRBV19 with TRBJ2-6; D is undetermined. This CDR3 has 14 amino acids. CDR1 and CDR2 (germline): LNHDA, SQIVND (reference sequence). Trimming took 5 bases from V and 0 from J, leaving 5 bases between them. The CDR3 is CASSQNSGANVLTF. The CDR3 DNA reads as TGTGCCAGTAGTCAGAACTCTGGGGCCAACGTCCTGACTTTC.

This sequence joins TRBV2 and TRBJ2-2; TRBD1 matches 9 bases. V shed 6 bases and J 2 bases; nucleotides not matched to a gene: 1. Germline loops: CDR1 SNHLY, CDR2 FYNNEI. The CDR3 length is 14 residues. The CDR3: CASRDRGNTGELFF. CDR3 sequence (DNA): TGTGCCAGCAGGGACAGGGGTAACACCGGGGAGCTGTTTTTT.

The gene calls are TRBV6-5 and TRBJ1-1, with TRBD1 as a possible D gene (5 bases). Germline CDR1 and CDR2: MNHEY and SVGAGI. With 7 bases removed from V and 4 bases from J, the gap between germline ends came to 16 bases. CDR3 length equals 14 residues. CDR3: CASTTNQGGTEAFF. CDR3 bases: TGTGCCAGCACCACTAACCAGGGAGGCACTGAAGCTTTCTTT.

The chain carries TRBV5-1 and TRBJ2-5; tentatively, D is TRBD1 (6 bases). Germline CDR1 SGHRS, CDR2 YFSETQ. This CDR3 spans 13 amino acids. V was cut by 5 bases and J by 5 bases, with 13 bases left in between. CDR3 protein: CASSPTGWETQYF. CDR3 bases: TGCGCCAGCAGTCCCACAGGGTGGGAGACCCAGTACTTC.

The chain recombines TRBV9 with TRBJ2-1; 8 nucleotides match TRBD2. V shed 4 bases and J 7 bases; nucleotides not matched to a gene: 7. The CDR3 has 14 residues. The V gene's germline CDR1 is SGDLS and CDR2 YYNGEE. CDR3 sequence reads: CASSRTTSENEQFF. The CDR3 region has the DNA TGTGCCAGCAGCCGTACGACTAGCGAGAATGAGCAGTTCTTC.

V is TRBV19 and J is TRBJ2-5, with D uncertain. The CDR3 contains 14 residues. Deletions cut 3 bases from V and 5 bases from J, with 13 bases between. CDR1 is LNHDA, CDR2 SQIVND, per germline (reference sequence). For the CDR3, the DNA is TGTGCCAGTAGTATGTTTGTGGCTCAGGAGACCCAGTACTTC. It is translated as CASSMFVAQETQYF. Using reference TRBV19 and TRBJ2-5 for the parts outside the CDR3, the full variable domain is DGGITQSPKYLFRKEGQNVTLSCEQNLNHDAMYWYRQDPGQGLRLIYYSQIVNDFQKGDIAEGYSVSREKKESFPLTVTSAQKNPTAFYLCASSMFVAQETQYFGPGTRLLVL.

This clone is a singleton in its sample. A junction end diverges from the germline sequence, so it may reflect a read error. V is TRBV7-8 and J is TRBJ2-7; D is uncertain. The CDR3 totals 14 residues. In germline, CDR1 is SGHVS, CDR2 FQNEAQ. In nucleotides, the CDR3 is TGTGCCAGCAGCTTAGTCGGCTCTGGGTACGGGCAGTACTTC. This sequence encodes CASSLVGSGYGQYF.

The chain combines TRBV7-2 with TRBJ2-1, with D possibly being TRBD1 or TRBD2 (5 bases each). CDR1 is SGHTA and CDR2 is FQGNSA in the germline V gene. The V gene lost 1 base and the J gene lost 7 bases, with 17 bases spanning the gap. The CDR3 is made up of 16 amino acids. The DNA for the CDR3 is TGTGCCAGCAGCTTAGATGTGGGGCGGAGGCCTAATGAGCAGTTCTTC. Translation gives CASSLDVGRRPNEQFF. Full variable domain (outside the CDR3, taken from reference TRBV7-2 and TRBJ2-1): GAGVSQSPSNKVTEKGKDVELRCDPISGHTALYWYRQSLGQGLEFLIYFQGNSAPDKSGLPSDRFSAERTGGSVSTLTIQRTQQEDSAVYLCASSLDVGRRPNEQFFGPGTRLTVL.

This sequence joins TRBV4-1 and TRBJ2-1; D ambiguous. The CDR3 length is 12 residues. Trimming left V 2 bases short and J 6 bases short, with 5 bases between. The germline V gene encodes CDR1 MGHRA and CDR2 YSYEKL. The DNA for the CDR3 is TGCGCCAGCAGCCAAATCCGCAATGAGCAGTTCTTC. As protein: CASSQIRNEQFF.

V is TRBV28 and J is TRBJ1-1; D unresolved. The V gene lost 6 bases and the J gene lost 5 bases, with 10 bases spanning the gap. Germline lookup yields CDR1 MDHEN and CDR2 SYDVKM. The CDR3 is 12 amino acids. Here the CDR3 reads CASRRSRTEAFF. DNA of the CDR3: TGTGCCAGCAGGAGGAGTCGGACTGAAGCTTTCTTT.

V usage is TRBV7-9 and J usage is TRBJ2-2; D may be TRBD2 (5 bases). This CDR3 contains 16 residues. Germline CDR1 is SEHNR and CDR2 is FQNEAQ (reference sequence). V lost 0 bases to trimming and J lost 3 bases, with 11 bases between them. CDR3 sequence reads: CASSLAGLRDTGELFF. CDR3 nucleotide sequence: TGTGCCAGCAGCTTAGCAGGACTGAGAGACACCGGGGAGCTGTTTTTT.

This chain uses TRBV24-1 with TRBJ2-7; D call uncertain. The CDR3 sequence is 12 residues long. Deletions cut 2 bases from V and 6 bases from J, with 7 bases between. Germline V gene sequence: CDR1 KGHDR, CDR2 SFDVKD. The CDR3 here is CATSDSGREQYF. The CDR3 DNA reads as TGTGCCACCAGTGATTCAGGCCGCGAGCAGTACTTC.

The genes are TRBV2 and TRBJ1-1; a weak D match, TRBD1 (5 bases). V shed 6 bases and J shed 4 bases, with 21 bases lying between them. CDR1 is SNHLY, CDR2 FYNNEI, per germline. This CDR3 has 16 residues. CDR3 DNA: TGTGCCAGCAGCCCGGGACGCACCGTGGGGGGCACTGAAGCTTTCTTT. This translates into CASSPGRTVGGTEAFF.

This sequence joins TRBV24-1 and TRBJ2-3; 9 bases are shared with TRBD1. This CDR3 comprises 17 residues. J gave up 4 bases and V 3 bases, and 10 bases lay outside the gene matches. CDR1 KGHDR and CDR2 SFDVKD come from the germline V gene. The CDR3 is CATSDAIRTGDADTQYF. In DNA, the CDR3 is TGTGCCACCAGTGATGCTATACGGACAGGGGACGCAGATACGCAGTATTTT.

The chain is built from TRBV10-2 and TRBJ2-4; 8 nucleotides agree with TRBD1. This CDR3 comprises 13 residues. After removal of 7 bases from V and 3 bases from J, the junction contained 2 bases not matched to a gene. Looked up from germline, CDR1 is WSHSY and CDR2 is SAAADI. DNA for the CDR3: TGCGCCAGCAAAGGGACAGGCAAAAACATTCAGTACTTC. It translates to CASKGTGKNIQYF.

The chain recombines TRBV28 with TRBJ1-5, with D perhaps matching TRBD1 (6 bases). Germline V CDR1 and CDR2: MDHEN, SYDVKM. This CDR3 has 17 residues. The V and J ends lost 5 bases and 2 bases respectively, with 19 bases between them. The CDR3 here is CASSILYGGRGNQPQHF. Here the CDR3 DNA reads TGTGCCAGCAGTATACTATACGGGGGCAGGGGCAATCAGCCCCAGCATTTT. Full variable domain (missing parts from reference TRBV28 and TRBJ1-5): DVKVTQSSRYLVKRTGEKVFLECVQDMDHENMFWYRQDPGLGLRLIYFSYDVKMKEKGDIPEGYSVSREKKERFSLILESASTNQTSMYLCASSILYGGRGNQPQHFGDGTRLSIL.

The chain uses TRBV18 and TRBJ1-2, with 9 bases that match TRBD1. This CDR3 contains 16 residues. Germline values: CDR1 KGHSH, CDR2 LQKENI. Unmatched junction bases numbered 13, after V lost 3 bases and J lost 8 bases. The CDR3 loop reads CASSPTPGTGLRGYTF. The CDR3, as DNA: TGTGCCAGCTCACCCACCCCCGGGACAGGGTTGCGGGGCTACACCTTC.

This chain joins TRBV28 and TRBJ2-3, with 7 bases matching TRBD2. V dropped 7 bases and J dropped 4; count of bases not matched to a gene: 11. Germline V gene data show CDR1 as MDHEN and CDR2 as SYDVKM. This CDR3 comprises 15 residues. The CDR3 coding sequence is TGTGCCAGCAAGATGGGGCGAGCGGGGTCAGATACGCAGTATTTT. This encodes CASKMGRAGSDTQYF.

The chain carries TRBV28 and TRBJ1-4; D uncertain. Trimming left V 6 bases short and J 3 bases short, with 14 bases between. The CDR3 spans 15 residues. Germline V gene data show CDR1 as MDHEN and CDR2 as SYDVKM. The CDR3 DNA reads TGTGCCAGCAGCACCCCCTTGGCTTCTAATGAAAAACTGTTTTTT. Translation: CASSTPLASNEKLFF.

This chain uses TRBV6-5 with TRBJ1-5; 7 bases match TRBD1. The CDR3 covers 15 residues. V lost 6 bases, J lost 11 bases, and 16 bases stayed unmatched. Germline V CDR1 and CDR2: MNHEY, SVGAGI. CDR3 DNA: TGTGCCAGCAGGGCACAGGGGCCGGGGAATTGGGCCCAGCATTTT. Encoded protein: CASRAQGPGNWAQHF.

The V and J genes are TRBV19 and TRBJ2-7; the match to TRBD1 covers 8 bases. The CDR3 consists of 16 residues. The germline CDR1 and CDR2 sequences are LNHDA and SQIVND (reference sequence). Trimming removed 7 bases from V and 2 bases from J; junction bases left unmatched: 13. In nucleotides, the CDR3 is TGTGCCAGTACCGACGGGCAGGGGGCGTGGACCTACGAGCAGTACTTC. Translated, it gives CASTDGQGAWTYEQYF.

The chain is built from TRBV7-9 and TRBJ2-3; 7 bases line up with TRBD2. V lost 3 bases, J lost 6 bases, and 9 bases stayed unmatched. Germline loops: CDR1 SEHNR, CDR2 FQNEAQ (reference sequence). The CDR3 totals 15 residues. In DNA, the CDR3 is TGTGCCAGCAGCTTGGGACTACCTATGGGCGATACGCAGTATTTT. Protein: CASSLGLPMGDTQYF.

V is TRBV18 and J is TRBJ2-7; D may be TRBD2 (5 bases). CDR3 length: 13 amino acids. V was cut by 4 bases and J by 6 bases, with 13 bases left in between. Germline-derived CDR1 and CDR2 are KGHSH and LQKENI. This CDR3 is CASSLKRVGEQYF. The CDR3 bases are TGTGCCAGCTCACTTAAGAGGGTGGGCGAGCAGTACTTC.

V gene TRBV29-1 combines with J gene TRBJ2-1, with 8 bases identical to TRBD1. CDR3 length equals 16 residues. Looked up from germline, CDR1 is SQVTM and CDR2 is ANQGSEA. V was pared by 7 bases and J by 1 base, with 12 bases of the junction left unmatched. The CDR3: CSAQGRGLESYNEQFF. CDR3 DNA: TGCAGCGCCCAGGGCAGGGGGCTTGAGTCCTACAATGAGCAGTTCTTC.